This entry describes one T cell receptor beta chain. The record originates from a study of T cell responses to AZD1222 COVID-19 vaccine. Assay: immunoSEQ multiplex PCR; the TCRdb copy retains only in-frame clones and omits some. Found here are 85,000 to 90,000 clones, 88% of them singletons; the top ten hold 5.8%. This CDR3 comprises 15 residues. Germline trimming cut 5 bases from V and 3 bases from J; bases unmatched to any gene: 10. The germline gives CDR1 MNHEY, CDR2 SMNVEV (reference sequence). The sequence came from an adult in good health. This sequence joins TRBV27 and TRBJ2-7; 7 nucleotides agree with TRBD1. This sample comprised peripheral blood, obtained on day 0 of AZD1222 vaccination. The DNA for the CDR3 is TGTGCCAGCAGTAGACCCGGGACAGCGGACTACGAGCAGTACTTC. Translation: CASSRPGTADYEQYF.